Included here is one T cell receptor beta chain sequence, with context. Source study methods: For nucleated cells, counts were estimated from reference gene primer amplification. TCRdb keeps only in-frame clones here, not all; method: immunoSEQ multiplex PCR. From that table come the V and J calls and clone size; the DNA was used to work out D and trimming. The sample has around 400,000 clones, more than 80% seen once. This sample is drawn from a study of blood T cell repertoires in COVID-19. Study details: Acute and convalescent COVID-19 samples came from the United States, Italy and Spain. T cells, B-cell-depleted T cells, or PBMCs provided the cDNA or gDNA that served as material.

Germline values: CDR1 MGHRA, CDR2 YSYEKL. The CDR3 totals 14 residues. Trimming took 5 bases from V and 2 from J, leaving 11 bases between them. The source of this sequence is a man between 40 and 49 years old with acute or convalescent COVID-19. The sample taken for sequencing was peripheral blood. The gene calls are TRBV4-1 and TRBJ2-3; D possibly corresponds to TRBD1 (6 bases). CDR3 DNA: TGCGCCAGCAGCACGGACAGTGCCACAGATACGCAGTATTTT. Amino acid sequence: CASSTDSATDTQYF.